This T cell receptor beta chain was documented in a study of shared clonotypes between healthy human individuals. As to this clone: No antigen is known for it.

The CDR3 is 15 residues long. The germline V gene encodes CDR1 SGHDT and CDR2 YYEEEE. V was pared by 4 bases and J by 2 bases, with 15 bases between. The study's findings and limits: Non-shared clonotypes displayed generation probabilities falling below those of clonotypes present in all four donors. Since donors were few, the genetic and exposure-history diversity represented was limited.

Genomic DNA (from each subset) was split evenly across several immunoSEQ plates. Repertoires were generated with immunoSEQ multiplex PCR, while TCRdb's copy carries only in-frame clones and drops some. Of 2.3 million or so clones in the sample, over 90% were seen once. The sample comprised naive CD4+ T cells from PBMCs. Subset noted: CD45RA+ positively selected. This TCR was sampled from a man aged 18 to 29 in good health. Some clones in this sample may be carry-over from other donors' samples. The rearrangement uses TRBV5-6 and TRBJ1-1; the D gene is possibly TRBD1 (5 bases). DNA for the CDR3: TGTGCCAGCAGCACGCGGGGCTCCACAAACACTGAAGCTTTCTTT. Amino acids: CASSTRGSTNTEAFF.